The next 22 T cell receptor beta chains were all read from a single sample in a study of T cell changes during pregnancy in multiple sclerosis. This table comes from immunoSEQ multiplex PCR, and its TCRdb copy is limited to in-frame clones, with some not included. The profile shows some 74,000 clones, approximately 92% of them singletons. The material was peripheral blood, obtained before pregnancy. The receptors shown here come from a female donor with multiple sclerosis, enrolled in a pregnancy study.

The genes are TRBV19 and TRBJ2-1; a possible D gene is TRBD2 (5 bases). Germline CDR1 reads LNHDA; CDR2 reads SQIVND (reference sequence). The CDR3 runs to 17 residues. Between the trimmed V and J ends, which lost 1 base and 7 bases, there was a span of 20 bases. The CDR3 loop reads CASSIGIVFGVGNEQFF. CDR3 coding DNA: TGTGCCAGTAGTATAGGGATAGTATTCGGGGTCGGGAATGAGCAGTTCTTC.

The CDR3 is CASSPIIQDRSSSYNSPLHF. The CDR3 bases are TGTGCCAGCTCACCTATCATACAGGATAGATCGAGCTCCTATAATTCACCCCTCCACTTT. The chain combines TRBV18 with TRBJ1-6, with a possible D match to TRBD1 (5 bases). The CDR3 spans 20 residues. V dropped 3 bases and J dropped 0 bases, with 21 bases sitting between them. The germline V gene has CDR1 KGHSH and CDR2 LQKENI. The variable domain in full, with the rest retrieved from reference TRBV18 and TRBJ1-6, is NAGVMQNPRHLVRRRGQEARLRCSPMKGHSHVYWYRQLPEEGLKFMVYLQKENIIDESGMPKERFSAEFPKEGPSILRIQQVVRGDSAAYFCASSPIIQDRSSSYNSPLHFGNGTRLTVT.

This clone was found once. The chain's CDR3 is CSAQNTGDGYTF. In nucleotides, the CDR3 is TGCAGCGCCCAAAACACAGGGGATGGCTACACCTTC. The chain couples TRBV29-1 to TRBJ1-2; 7 positions match TRBD1. Germline V gene data show CDR1 as SQVTM and CDR2 as ANQGSEA. V was clipped by 7 bases and J by 6 bases; unmatched bases: 8. This CDR3 contains 12 residues.

The sample holds a few counts of this clone. This sequence joins TRBV11-2 and TRBJ2-7, with 8 nucleotides matching TRBD2. CDR3 length: 15 amino acids. In germline, CDR1 is SGHAT, CDR2 FQNNGV. The J segment lost 5 bases and the V segment lost 5 bases, leaving 11 bases of the junction unmatched. CDR3 sequence: CASSPTQRGRDEQYF. DNA of the CDR3: TGTGCCAGCAGCCCAACGCAGCGGGGGAGGGACGAGCAGTACTTC.

This chain joins TRBV9 and TRBJ2-3; 7 bases are shared with TRBD2. Germline-derived CDR1 and CDR2 are SGDLS and YYNGEE. The V segment lost 2 bases and the J segment 6 bases; nucleotides outside the gene matches: 12. The CDR3 is 16 residues long. CDR3 sequence: CASSVEGSGNPDTQYF. Written as DNA, the CDR3 is TGTGCCAGCAGCGTGGAAGGGAGCGGGAACCCTGATACGCAGTATTTT.

The genes are TRBV7-9 and TRBJ1-2, with D perhaps matching TRBD1 (6 bases). Per germline, CDR1 SEHNR and CDR2 FQNEAQ (reference sequence). The CDR3 runs to 13 residues. Trimming removed 5 bases from V and 3 bases from J, with 10 bases in between. For the CDR3, the DNA is TGTGCCAGCAGCCCGAGACAGGACTATGGCTACACCTTC. Its protein is CASSPRQDYGYTF.

This clone was counted a single time. CDR3 protein: CASSETGLSSGNTIYF. DNA for the CDR3: TGTGCCAGCAGTGAAACAGGGCTAAGCTCTGGAAACACCATATATTTT. This sequence joins TRBV2 and TRBJ1-3, with D perhaps TRBD1 (6 bases). The CDR3 is 16 amino acids. CDR1 is SNHLY, CDR2 FYNNEI, per germline. The germline V and J ends were trimmed by 2 bases and 0 bases, with 11 bases remaining between them.

The rearrangement joins TRBV7-9 to TRBJ1-1; tentatively, D is TRBD1 (6 bases). Germline V CDR1 and CDR2: SEHNR, FQNEAQ (reference sequence). This CDR3 has 16 residues. The germline V and J ends were trimmed by 3 bases and 4 bases, with 18 bases remaining between them. CDR3 amino acids: CASSFFTGIFPTEAFF. The CDR3 DNA sequence: TGTGCCAGCAGCTTTTTCACAGGGATCTTCCCCACTGAAGCTTTCTTT.

This sequence joins TRBV9 and TRBJ2-1, with TRBD2 as a possible D gene (6 bases). CDR3 length equals 14 residues. The germline CDR1 and CDR2 sequences are SGDLS and YYNGEE. V lost 0 bases, J lost 9 bases, and 13 bases lay in between. The CDR3, as DNA: TGTGCCAGCAGCGTAGTGGGGGGAGAGAGTGAGCAGTTCTTC. Translated: CASSVVGGESEQFF.

The CDR3 sequence: CASSDSAGAGNEQFF. The CDR3, as DNA: TGTGCCAGCAGTGACTCAGCGGGAGCCGGCAATGAGCAGTTCTTC. The chain joins TRBV6-4 to TRBJ2-1; 8 positions agree with TRBD2. Germline CDR1 and CDR2: MRHNA and SNTAGT. This CDR3 region has 15 residues. Trimming at V came to 0 bases and at J to 6 bases, leaving 4 bases not matched to a gene.

On this clone: In the same sample, other DNA sequences code for this CDR3. The rearrangement joins TRBV7-2 to TRBJ2-5; 7 nucleotides align to TRBD2. The CDR3 spans 14 residues. Germline CDR1 reads SGHTA; CDR2 reads FQGNSA. Germline trimming cut 1 base from V and 5 bases from J; bases unmatched to any gene: 4. Written as DNA, the CDR3 is TGTGCCAGCAGCTTAGGCGGGAGCGGGGAGACCCAGTACTTC. Translation gives CASSLGGSGETQYF.

As to this clone: Within the sample, other DNA sequences also encode this same CDR3. This sequence joins TRBV19 and TRBJ1-1; weak D call: TRBD1 (5 bases). Between the trimmed V and J ends, which lost 1 base and 1 base, there was a span of 7 bases. This CDR3 region has 14 residues. Germline V gives CDR1 LNHDA, CDR2 SQIVND (reference sequence). The CDR3 loop is CASSIGGRNTEAFF. DNA of the CDR3: TGTGCCAGTAGTATAGGGGGCAGGAACACTGAAGCTTTCTTT.

This chain joins TRBV5-1 and TRBJ1-2; TRBD1 agrees at 8 bases. Germline V CDR1 and CDR2: SGHRS, YFSETQ. The V and J ends lost 0 bases and 2 bases, in that order; junction bases with no gene match: 6. This CDR3 has 16 residues. The CDR3 region is CASSLGIQGGNYGYTF. The CDR3 coding sequence is TGCGCCAGCAGCTTGGGAATACAGGGGGGAAACTATGGCTACACCTTC. The whole variable domain, remainder taken from reference TRBV5-1 and TRBJ1-2, is KAGVTQTPRYLIKTRGQQVTLSCSPISGHRSVSWYQQTPGQGLQFLFEYFSETQRNKGNFPGRFSGRQFSNSRSEMNVSTLELGDSALYLCASSLGIQGGNYGYTFGSGTRLTVV.

J is TRBJ1-2 and V is TRBV7-2; weak D call: TRBD1 (5 bases). V dropped 5 bases and J dropped 7 bases, with 14 bases sitting between them. The germline CDR1 and CDR2 sequences are SGHTA and FQGNSA. The CDR3 is 13 amino acids. CDR3 loop: CASSPPGRIGYTF. The CDR3 bases are TGTGCCAGCAGCCCGCCAGGGAGGATTGGCTACACCTTC.

J is TRBJ2-1 and V is TRBV29-1; possible D gene TRBD2, 5 bases. The germline V gene encodes CDR1 SQVTM and CDR2 ANQGSEA. This CDR3 has 11 amino acids. Trimming shortened V by 6 bases and J by 6 bases, and 9 bases separated the two germline ends. The CDR3 region has the DNA TGCAGCGTGAGGGAAAGCAATGAGCAGTTCTTC. It encodes CSVRESNEQFF.

V usage is TRBV7-2 and J usage is TRBJ2-1; a possible D gene is TRBD1 (5 bases). The CDR3 has 14 amino acids. CDR1 and CDR2 from the germline V gene are SGHTA and FQGNSA. Between the trimmed V and J ends, which lost 5 bases and 6 bases, there was a span of 14 bases. The CDR3, as DNA: TGTGCCAGCAGCCTCGGCAAGGGGTTCAATGAGCAGTTCTTC. It specifies CASSLGKGFNEQFF.

This clone was observed once. The DNA of the CDR3 is TGTGCCAGCTCACCCCGCGGGGGGGGCGACGAGCAGTACTTC. Translating it yields CASSPRGGGDEQYF. This sequence joins TRBV18 and TRBJ2-7; 9 nucleotides agree with TRBD2. The V gene's germline CDR1 is KGHSH and CDR2 LQKENI. This CDR3 has 14 residues. Trimming removed 3 bases from V and 5 bases from J; junction bases left unmatched: 5.

J is TRBJ1-3 and V is TRBV5-5; the D gene is possibly TRBD1 (6 bases). The CDR3 runs to 17 residues. V was shortened by 0 bases and J by 4 bases, with 17 bases between the two germline ends. Germline V gives CDR1 SGHKS, CDR2 YYEKEE (reference sequence). Here the CDR3 reads CASSLGLQGIGGNTIYF. The CDR3 nucleotides are TGTGCCAGCAGCTTGGGCTTACAGGGAATTGGCGGAAACACCATATATTTT.

V usage is TRBV15 and J usage is TRBJ2-2; D is perhaps TRBD2 (6 bases). The CDR3 covers 16 residues. Trimming stripped 0 bases from V and 4 bases from J, with 12 bases between. Germline V gene data show CDR1 as LNHNV and CDR2 as YYDKDF (reference sequence). The CDR3 bases are TGTGCCACCAGCAGAGATCCCGGGGGTCGCACCGGGGAGCTGTTTTTT. Its protein is CATSRDPGGRTGELFF.

The V call is TRBV2, the J call TRBJ2-7; D remains unclear. Germline V gene lookup returns CDR1 SNHLY and CDR2 FYNNEI. Trimming took 5 bases from V and 4 from J, leaving 15 bases between them. The CDR3 is made up of 14 amino acids. CDR3 sequence reads: CASSQSPGLYEQYF. In DNA form, the CDR3 reads TGTGCCAGCAGTCAAAGCCCGGGTTTGTACGAGCAGTACTTC.

The chain couples TRBV19 to TRBJ2-1; 10 bases line up with TRBD2. The CDR3 has 18 residues. Per the germline V gene, CDR1 is LNHDA and CDR2 is SQIVND (reference sequence). Trimming at V came to 6 bases and at J to 9 bases, leaving 20 bases not matched to a gene. CDR3 bases: TGTGCCAGTAGCCCAGGGCGGGGTAGCGGGAGGCCGATTTCTGAGCAGTTCTTC. Translation: CASSPGRGSGRPISEQFF.

This clone occurred once. The gene calls are TRBV7-9 and TRBJ2-7; 8 positions match TRBD2. Germline loops: CDR1 SEHNR, CDR2 FQNEAQ (reference sequence). The V segment lost 3 bases and the J segment 5 bases; nucleotides outside the gene matches: 12. The CDR3 sequence is 16 residues long. This chain's CDR3 is CASSFAPGLAVDEQYF. The CDR3, as DNA: TGTGCCAGCAGCTTTGCGCCCGGACTAGCAGTCGACGAGCAGTACTTC.